The 13 T cell receptor beta chains below all came from one sample that was sequenced in a study of cytomegalovirus exposure and HLA in healthy donors. PCR involved 60 Vbeta and 13 Jbeta primers. The protocol was immunoSEQ multiplex PCR, while the TCRdb copy is restricted to in-frame clones and leaves out a portion. The sample has fewer than 95,000 clones, 73% seen once. Sequencing input: PBMCs. The receptors here all came from a woman aged 40 to 49 in good health and CMV-seropositive.

The gene calls are TRBV15 and TRBJ1-5, with TRBD1 identical over 9 bases. Losses at the gene ends were 5 bases for V and 6 bases for J; bases not matched to a gene: 8. Germline V gene sequence: CDR1 LNHNV, CDR2 YYDKDF (reference sequence). The CDR3 consists of 15 residues. The chain's CDR3 is CATSSGQGIGQPQHF. The CDR3 DNA follows: TGTGCCACCAGCTCAGGACAGGGGATCGGTCAGCCCCAGCATTTT. Full variable domain (missing parts from reference TRBV15 and TRBJ1-5): DAMVIQNPRYQVTQFGKPVTLSCSQTLNHNVMYWYQQKSSQAPKLLFHYYDKDFNNEADTPDNFQSRRPNTSFCFLDIRSPGLGDTAMYLCATSSGQGIGQPQHFGDGTRLSIL.

This clone has just a few counts. The chain joins TRBV4-3 to TRBJ2-5; 12 positions match TRBD2. CDR3 length: 17 amino acids. The trim removed 5 bases at V and 5 bases at J, leaving 12 bases unmatched. Germline values: CDR1 LGHNA, CDR2 YSLEER. The CDR3 protein is CASSSNLLAGGGETQYF. The CDR3 nucleotides read TGCGCCAGCAGCTCAAACCTACTAGCGGGAGGAGGTGAGACCCAGTACTTC.

The genes are TRBV10-3 and TRBJ2-7; TRBD1 might be the D (5 bases). Looked up from germline, CDR1 is ENHRY and CDR2 is SYGVKD. Trimming pared 7 bases from V and 0 bases from J, leaving 13 bases between. This CDR3 contains 14 residues. CDR3 DNA: TGTGCCATCACCGAAGGGGTTAGCTCCTACGAGCAGTACTTC. It specifies CAITEGVSSYEQYF.

This clone showed up just a few times. V gene TRBV6-1 combines with J gene TRBJ1-1, with D perhaps matching TRBD1 (6 bases). Germline V gene sequence: CDR1 MNHNS, CDR2 SASEGT. This CDR3 contains 13 residues. Trimming removed 6 bases at V and 1 base at J, with 9 bases between. The chain's CDR3 is CASRVDRNTEAFF. CDR3 sequence (DNA): TGTGCCAGCAGGGTGGACAGGAACACTGAAGCTTTCTTT.

The chain has TRBV9 and TRBJ2-2, with D perhaps matching TRBD2 (7 bases). Trimming shortened V by 5 bases and J by 0 bases, and 14 bases separated the two germline ends. CDR1 and CDR2 from the germline V gene are SGDLS and YYNGEE. The CDR3 is 16 residues long. CDR3 DNA: TGTGCCAGCAGGGAGGGGGGGTACGCGAACACCGGGGAGCTGTTTTTT. The encoded protein is CASREGGYANTGELFF. Full variable domain (remainder filled in from reference TRBV9 and TRBJ2-2): DSGVTQTPKHLITATGQRVTLRCSPRSGDLSVYWYQQSLDQGLQFLIQYYNGEERAKGNILERFSAQQFPDLHSELNLSSLELGDSALYFCASREGGYANTGELFFGEGSRLTVL.

This clone was counted between two and nine times. This CDR3 is CASTRTSLDEQFF. CDR3 nucleotide sequence: TGTGCCAGCACCCGGACTAGCTTAGACGAGCAGTTCTTC. The V call is TRBV6-1, the J call TRBJ2-1; 8 bases match TRBD2. Germline CDR1 MNHNS, CDR2 SASEGT. CDR3 size: 13 residues. Trimming removed 7 bases from V and 10 bases from J; junction bases left unmatched: 9.

Details on this clone: Germline is not matched at one junction end, which may reflect a read error. The same CDR3 can be traced to other DNA sequences in this sample. V and J are TRBV7-8 and TRBJ2-7, with D maybe TRBD2 (5 bases). Germline CDR1 is SGHVS and CDR2 is FQNEAQ. The CDR3 spans 14 residues. The chain's CDR3 is CASSLGGGAYEQYF. As DNA, the CDR3 is TGCGCCAGCAGCTTAGGAGGAGGAGCCTACGAGCAGTACTTC.

The CDR3 sequence is CASSSRGAGYTF. The CDR3 DNA follows: TGTGCCAGCAGCTCCAGGGGTGCTGGCTACACCTTC. This chain joins TRBV7-9 and TRBJ1-2, with D perhaps matching TRBD1 (6 bases). The CDR3 totals 12 residues. Trimming left V 4 bases short and J 7 bases short, with 10 bases between. The germline V gene has CDR1 SEHNR and CDR2 FQNEAQ (reference sequence).

The chain recombines TRBV4-2 with TRBJ1-1, with D uncertain. Trimming cost V 4 bases and J 1 base, with 13 bases left between them. The CDR3 is 15 amino acids. Germline V gives CDR1 LGHNA, CDR2 YNFKEQ. The CDR3 loop is CASSRTAEGNTEAFF. CDR3 in DNA: TGTGCCAGCAGCCGAACGGCGGAGGGGAACACTGAAGCTTTCTTT.

This clone was seen a handful of times. The V call is TRBV7-6, the J call TRBJ2-5; possibly TRBD2 for D (6 bases). V gave up 1 base and J gave up 1 base, with 16 bases separating them. Germline values: CDR1 SGHVS, CDR2 FNYEAQ. CDR3 length: 17 amino acids. CDR3 sequence: CASSLVVSGAAQETQYF. The CDR3 region has the DNA TGTGCCAGCAGCTTAGTAGTTAGCGGAGCTGCCCAAGAGACCCAGTACTTC. The full variable domain, rest sourced from reference TRBV7-6 and TRBJ2-5, is GAGVSQSPRYKVTKRGQDVALRCDPISGHVSLYWYRQALGQGPEFLTYFNYEAQQDKSGLPNDRFSAERPEGSISTLTIQRTEQRDSAMYRCASSLVVSGAAQETQYFGPGTRLLVL.

This clone was counted a single time. The CDR3 is CASSFGQSYEQYF. DNA for the CDR3: TGTGCCAGCAGTTTTGGACAGTCCTACGAGCAGTACTTC. The chain employs TRBV2 and TRBJ2-7; TRBD1 is a possible D gene (6 bases). This CDR3 comprises 13 residues. Germline CDR1 SNHLY, CDR2 FYNNEI. Trimming pared 5 bases from V and 1 base from J, leaving 9 bases between. Looking up the rest from reference TRBV2 and TRBJ2-7 gives the full variable domain: EPEVTQTPSHQVTQMGQEVILRCVPISNHLYFYWYRQILGQKVEFLVSFYNNEISEKSEIFDDQFSVERPDGSNFTLKIRSTKLEDSAMYFCASSFGQSYEQYFGPGTRLTVT.

In regard to this clone: Other DNA sequences of this sample code for an identical CDR3. The chain uses TRBV28 and TRBJ1-1; possible D gene TRBD1, 5 bases. From germline, CDR1 is MDHEN and CDR2 SYDVKM. The CDR3 has 13 residues. Trimming left V 6 bases short and J 1 base short, with 9 bases between. CDR3: CASSLGRNTEAFF. CDR3 coding DNA: TGTGCCAGCAGCCTGGGGCGGAACACTGAAGCTTTCTTT.

This clone was counted between two and nine times. J is TRBJ1-1 and V is TRBV5-6, with a possible D match to TRBD1 (5 bases). Germline V gene sequence: CDR1 SGHDT, CDR2 YYEEEE. Trimming removed 2 bases at V and 5 bases at J, with 13 bases between. The CDR3 runs to 14 residues. DNA for the CDR3: TGTGCCAGCAGCTTTAACGCAGGGATAACTGAAGCTTTCTTT. This translates into CASSFNAGITEAFF.